This T cell receptor (beta chain) was found in a study of T cell responses to AZD1222 COVID-19 vaccine. Notes on this clone: Antigen specificity is unknown.

Findings and limits, study-wide: Donors were chiefly white British, with a greater number of females, and clonal diversity was perhaps underestimated.

Trimming pared 4 bases from V and 3 bases from J, leaving 7 bases between. In germline, CDR1 is SGHNT, CDR2 YENEEA. There are 12 residues in the CDR3. Assay: immunoSEQ multiplex PCR; the TCRdb copy retains only in-frame clones and omits some. Among about 170,000 clones listed, 85% to 90% were seen once. V gene TRBV11-3 combines with J gene TRBJ2-7; no definite D call. This TCR was recovered from an adult in good health. This specimen was peripheral blood, taken on day 0 of AZD1222 vaccination. The CDR3 sequence is CASSSRLYEQYV. In DNA, the CDR3 is TGTGCCAGCAGCTCCCGCCTCTACGAGCAGTACGTC.